This TCR beta chain stems from a study of T cells expressing NK-cell markers (dated by TCRdb to the early 2020s). Turning to the overall study: Under 10 donors provided sorted CD3+CD56+NKG2C+, CD3+CD56+NKG2C- and CD3+CD56-NKG2C+ T-cell subsets, whose TCR beta-chain repertoires were profiled. Seven of the eight sequenced donors were HCMV-seropositive and one was HCMV-seronegative. All eight donors whose samples were sequenced were randomly selected healthy volunteers, three of them men and five women. Illumina HiSeq 2000/2500, MiSeq or NextSeq was used to sequence libraries as 2 x 150 bp reads. Results the study describes overall, beyond this receptor: Those dominant clonotypes were again the most abundant among CD3+CD56-NKG2C+ cells in a few donors, at roughly 28.3-65%. For roughly 6 donors, the dominant CD3+CD56+NKG2C+ clonotypes were among the top 10 CD8+ clonotypes and accounted for about 1.0-7.0% of CD8+ T cells. It remained unclear whether the expanded NKG2C-expressing T cell clones were specific for HCMV antigens.

To determine HCMV serostatus, a commercial ELISA kit was used to detect HCMV-specific IgG in serum. Ficoll density gradient centrifugation was used to isolate peripheral blood mononuclear cells from blood. From the germline V gene (reference sequence), CDR1 is PRHDT and CDR2 is FYEKMQ. From the cysteine up to the phenylalanine, the CDR3 has a length of 16 residues. DNA for this receptor is not on file. A remark on this clonotype: What antigen it recognizes has not been identified.

Instrument on record: Illumina HiSeq 2000. The TCR beta cDNA libraries were made using 5'RACE template switching, a step that added both a universal primer site and unique molecular identifiers. cDNA synthesis was primed from the TCR beta constant segment, followed by two successive PCR amplification steps. Under the source paper's analysis protocol: Reads were demultiplexed and grouped by UMI with MIGEC, and clonotypes were assembled and quantified with MiTCR. Only TCR cDNA sequences supported by at least two reads were kept to exclude erroneous sequences. The tcR package was used for downstream repertoire analysis, with clonotypes matched between fractions based on CDR3 nucleotide sequence plus V segment. VDJmatch was used to annotate antigen specificity against VDJdb, with one amino acid substitution in CDR3 allowed. Reads reprocessed by TCRdb are summarized as one entry per CDR3 protein sequence, and DNA is absent. The V and J calls shown here were made by TCRdb, not taken from the authors' results. The sample has roughly 160,000 distinct CDR3 sequences on record. The ten top clones hold 20% of the sample.

The rearranged chain carries TRBV13 and TRBJ1-2; TCRdb outputs TRBD1, but without DNA this stays unchecked. Sample: blood T cells: a sorted CD56 or NKG2C T cell subset, CD4+ or CD8+ T cells, or bulk PBMC T cells (not recorded which). The origin of this receptor is a man aged 18-69 years in good health. The CDR3 corresponds to CASSHGQGAANYGYTF.